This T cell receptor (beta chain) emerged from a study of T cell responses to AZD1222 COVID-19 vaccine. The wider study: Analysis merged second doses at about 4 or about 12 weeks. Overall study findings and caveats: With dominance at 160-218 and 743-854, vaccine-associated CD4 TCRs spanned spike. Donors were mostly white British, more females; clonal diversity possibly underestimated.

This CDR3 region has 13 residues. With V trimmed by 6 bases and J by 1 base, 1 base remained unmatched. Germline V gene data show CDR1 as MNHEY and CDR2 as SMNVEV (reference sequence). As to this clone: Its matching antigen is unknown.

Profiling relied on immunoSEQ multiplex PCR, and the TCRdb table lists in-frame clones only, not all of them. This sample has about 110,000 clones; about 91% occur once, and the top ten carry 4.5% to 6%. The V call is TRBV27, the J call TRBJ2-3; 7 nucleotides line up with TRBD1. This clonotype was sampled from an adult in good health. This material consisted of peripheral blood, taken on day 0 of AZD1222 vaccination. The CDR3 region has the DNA TGTGCCAGCAGGAGGGGGCGCACAGATACGCAGTATTTT. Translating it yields CASRRGRTDTQYF.